These 17 T cell receptor beta chains were all obtained from the same sample, sequenced in a study of cytomegalovirus exposure and HLA in healthy donors. Use of 60 Vbeta and 13 Jbeta primers characterized the PCR. The protocol was immunoSEQ multiplex PCR, while the TCRdb copy is restricted to in-frame clones and leaves out a portion. The sample lists some 160,000 clones, over 75% seen once, with around 1.3% in the top ten. Sequences were obtained from PBMCs. Source of these receptors: a woman aged 25 to 39 in good health and CMV-seronegative.

The chain uses TRBV5-1 and TRBJ1-2, with a possible D match to TRBD1 (6 bases). Germline values: CDR1 SGHRS, CDR2 YFSETQ. CDR3 length equals 14 residues. Trimming shortened V by 2 bases and J by 0 bases, and 8 bases separated the two germline ends. In nucleotides, the CDR3 is TGCGCCAGCAGCTTTGGGGGCGCTAACTATGGCTACACCTTC. Translating it yields CASSFGGANYGYTF. The whole variable domain, filled in from reference TRBV5-1 and TRBJ1-2, reads KAGVTQTPRYLIKTRGQQVTLSCSPISGHRSVSWYQQTPGQGLQFLFEYFSETQRNKGNFPGRFSGRQFSNSRSEMNVSTLELGDSALYLCASSFGGANYGYTFGSGTRLTVV.

Remarks on this clone: Sequence at one end of the junction differs from germline and may be a read error. This same CDR3 is encoded by further DNA sequences in the sample. The rearrangement uses TRBV5-1 and TRBJ1-1, with TRBD1 matching over 9 bases. This CDR3 spans 14 amino acids. CDR1 SGHRS and CDR2 YFSETQ come from the germline V gene. CDR3 in amino acids: CASSSQGAFTEAFF. The DNA for the CDR3 is TGCGCCAGCAGCTCACAGGGGGCGTTTACTGAAGCTTTCTTC.

V is TRBV5-4 and J is TRBJ2-1; D possibly corresponds to TRBD2 (7 bases). Trimming removed 1 base from V and 6 bases from J, with 20 bases in between. Germline V gene data show CDR1 as SGHNT and CDR2 as YYREEE (reference sequence). CDR3 length: 17 amino acids. CDR3 in amino acids: CASSLLGRIGGGNEQFF. The CDR3, as DNA: TGTGCCAGCAGCTTGTTAGGTCGTATAGGGGGGGGCAATGAGCAGTTCTTC.

J is TRBJ2-5 and V is TRBV6-5, with 8 bases fitting TRBD2. After removal of 11 bases from V and 5 bases from J, the junction contained 10 bases not matched to a gene. CDR1 is MNHEY, CDR2 SVGAGI, per germline. CDR3 size: 13 residues. The CDR3 DNA is TGTGCCGTCCGGGAGGGTCTAGGTGAGACCCAGTACTTC. As protein: CAVREGLGETQYF.

This sequence joins TRBV11-3 and TRBJ2-4, with 9 bases that match TRBD2. Per the germline V gene, CDR1 is SGHNT and CDR2 is YENEEA. V was pared by 5 bases and J by 0 bases, with 14 bases of the junction left unmatched. The CDR3 runs to 19 residues. CDR3 DNA: TGTGCCAGCAGCACCCAGACTAGCGGATTAAGATCAGCCAAAAACATTCAGTACTTC. Residues: CASSTQTSGLRSAKNIQYF.

The genes are TRBV6-5 and TRBJ1-1; 7 positions agree with TRBD1. Germline V lookup: CDR1 MNHEY, CDR2 SVGAGI. The V gene end was trimmed by 6 bases and the J gene end by 0 bases; junction bases not matched to a gene: 7. There are 15 residues in the CDR3. The CDR3 DNA reads TGTGCCAGCAGAGGCCCCGGACAGGTGAACACTGAAGCTTTCTTT. This encodes CASRGPGQVNTEAFF.

The count of this clone is one. The rearrangement joins TRBV5-4 to TRBJ1-5, with D maybe TRBD1 (6 bases). The length of the CDR3 is 15 residues. Deletions cut 3 bases from V and 2 bases from J, with 12 bases between. Germline V gene sequence: CDR1 SGHNT, CDR2 YYREEE (reference sequence). CDR3 bases: TGTGCCAGCAGCTCCGATGGGGGCCGCAATCAGCCCCAGCATTTT. Its protein is CASSSDGGRNQPQHF. The full variable domain, its missing parts supplied by reference TRBV5-4 and TRBJ1-5, is ETGVTQSPTHLIKTRGQQVTLRCSSQSGHNTVSWYQQALGQGPQFIFQYYREEENGRGNFPPRFSGLQFPNYSSELNVNALELDDSALYLCASSSDGGRNQPQHFGDGTRLSIL.

The chain combines TRBV5-6 with TRBJ1-2, with unresolved D. Germline V CDR1 and CDR2: SGHDT, YYEEEE. This CDR3 region has 15 residues. V was shortened by 0 bases and J by 2 bases, with 11 bases between the two germline ends. The chain's CDR3 is CASSLGGNGNYGYTF. The CDR3 coding sequence is TGTGCCAGCAGCTTGGGAGGCAACGGAAACTATGGCTACACCTTC.

The rearrangement links TRBV28 to TRBJ2-1, with 8 positions matching TRBD2. Germline CDR1 MDHEN, CDR2 SYDVKM. CDR3 length: 14 amino acids. V lost 8 bases to trimming and J lost 7 bases; unmatched junction nucleotides: 10. The DNA of the CDR3 is TGTGCCAGCGAGAAGGGCGGGAGGATTAATGAGCAGTTCTTC. Residues: CASEKGGRINEQFF.

The rearrangement uses TRBV6-1 and TRBJ2-2, with D maybe TRBD1 (5 bases). V lost 0 bases, J lost 1 base, and 9 bases lay in between. Per the germline V gene, CDR1 is MNHNS and CDR2 is SASEGT. This CDR3 has 16 amino acids. CDR3 loop: CASSEAGGQNTGELFF. CDR3 sequence (DNA): TGTGCCAGCAGTGAAGCGGGTGGACAGAACACCGGGGAGCTGTTTTTT.

The V gene is TRBV7-2, the J gene TRBJ2-5; 9 nucleotides agree with TRBD1. Germline V gene sequence: CDR1 SGHTA, CDR2 FQGNSA. J gave up 5 bases and V 0 bases, and 4 bases lay outside the gene matches. The CDR3 contains 15 residues. The CDR3 reads CASSLAYRGPETQYF. The DNA of the CDR3 is TGTGCCAGCAGCTTAGCCTACAGGGGGCCTGAGACCCAGTACTTC.

This clone has only a few counts. V gene TRBV2 combines with J gene TRBJ2-5; 11 bases are shared with TRBD2. CDR1 is SNHLY, CDR2 FYNNEI, per germline. J lost 5 bases, V lost 5 bases, and 4 bases had no gene match. The CDR3 is 14 amino acids. The DNA for the CDR3 is TGTGCCAGCAGTCCGACTAGCGGGGTTGAGACCCAGTACTTC. Residues: CASSPTSGVETQYF.

In DNA form, the CDR3 reads TGTGCCAGCAGACGGGACAGGCAAACCGGGGAGCTGTTTTTT. Protein sequence: CASRRDRQTGELFF. This sequence joins TRBV5-4 and TRBJ2-2; 8 positions agree with TRBD1. Germline V gives CDR1 SGHNT, CDR2 YYREEE (reference sequence). The CDR3 covers 14 residues. Trimming took 5 bases from V and 5 from J; bases not matched to a gene: 5. Full variable domain (outside the CDR3, taken from reference TRBV5-4 and TRBJ2-2): ETGVTQSPTHLIKTRGQQVTLRCSSQSGHNTVSWYQQALGQGPQFIFQYYREEENGRGNFPPRFSGLQFPNYSSELNVNALELDDSALYLCASRRDRQTGELFFGEGSRLTVL.

The J gene is TRBJ2-2, the V gene TRBV6-6, with TRBD2 identical over 11 bases. The CDR3 is 16 residues long. Germline assignment: CDR1 MNHNY and CDR2 SVGAGI (reference sequence). V lost 7 bases and J lost 4; bases outside the gene matches: 8. The CDR3 sequence is CASTLLAGASTGELFF. The CDR3 bases are TGTGCCAGCACCCTACTAGCGGGGGCATCCACCGGGGAGCTGTTTTTT.

This clone was picked up one time. The rearrangement joins TRBV25-1 to TRBJ1-4, with D perhaps TRBD1 (5 bases). Germline CDR1 is MGHDK and CDR2 is SYGVNS. This CDR3 comprises 16 residues. V lost 4 bases to trimming and J lost 6 bases, with 18 bases between them. CDR3 sequence: CASSADTGYGDEKLFF. The CDR3, as DNA: TGTGCCAGCAGTGCCGACACAGGATACGGTGATGAAAAACTGTTTTTT.

The chain employs TRBV5-4 and TRBJ1-1; D might be TRBD1 (5 bases). V shed 4 bases and J shed 10 bases, with 17 bases lying between them. Germline CDR1 and CDR2: SGHNT and YYREEE (reference sequence). The CDR3 extends over 13 amino acids. CDR3: CASSPSPAGGAFF. The CDR3 nucleotides are TGTGCCAGCAGCCCCAGCCCCGCGGGGGGAGCTTTCTTT.

This chain links TRBV7-3 with TRBJ2-1, with D maybe TRBD1 (5 bases). CDR3 length: 15 amino acids. The V end was cut by 5 bases, the J end by 5 bases, with 16 bases between. CDR1 and CDR2 (germline): SGHTA, FQGTGA. The DNA of the CDR3 is TGTGCCAGCAGCGTTGGACGGACACGAAACAATGAGCAGTTCTTC. This sequence encodes CASSVGRTRNNEQFF.